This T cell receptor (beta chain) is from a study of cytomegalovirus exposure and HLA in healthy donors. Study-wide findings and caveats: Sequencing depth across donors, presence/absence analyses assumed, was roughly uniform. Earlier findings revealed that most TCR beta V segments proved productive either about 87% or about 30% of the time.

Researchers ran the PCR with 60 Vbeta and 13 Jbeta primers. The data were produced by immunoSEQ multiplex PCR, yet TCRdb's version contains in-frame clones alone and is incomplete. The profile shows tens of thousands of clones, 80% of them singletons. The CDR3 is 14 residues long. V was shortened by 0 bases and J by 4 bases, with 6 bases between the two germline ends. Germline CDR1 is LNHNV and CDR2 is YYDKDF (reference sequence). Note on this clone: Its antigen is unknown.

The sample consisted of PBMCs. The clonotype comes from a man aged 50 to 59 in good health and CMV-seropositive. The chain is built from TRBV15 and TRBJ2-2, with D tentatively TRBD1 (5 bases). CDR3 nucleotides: TGTGCCACCAGCAGAGACAGGGCCACCGGGGAGCTGTTTTTT. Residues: CATSRDRATGELFF.